This T cell receptor (beta chain) is drawn from a study of cytomegalovirus exposure and HLA in healthy donors. The table lists this clone with a few counts. What it recognizes is unknown. Whole-study findings and limits: Most TCR sequences were rare, but some public TCRs occurred in many donors. Segments of the TCR beta V type were, in most cases, productive about 87% or about 30% of the time in an earlier analysis.

The PCR was carried out with 60 Vbeta primers and 13 Jbeta primers. The repertoire was sequenced with immunoSEQ multiplex PCR; TCRdb's copy has only in-frame clones and lacks some. The sample records 95,000 to 130,000 clones, 9.5% being singletons. This sequence was found in a man aged 30 to 45 in good health and CMV-seronegative. The sample consisted of PBMCs.

The CDR3 reads CASSQILRTGDLDTQYF. The CDR3 nucleotides read TGTGCCAGCTCACAGATTCTACGGACAGGGGACCTCGATACGCAGTATTTT. The chain links TRBV18 to TRBJ2-3, with 9 bases matching TRBD1. This CDR3 has 17 residues. V gave up 4 bases and J gave up 6 bases; unmatched junction bases: 14. Germline CDR1 reads KGHSH; CDR2 reads LQKENI.